These 6 T cell receptor beta chains came from one sample sequenced in a study of blood T cell repertoires in COVID-19 (TCRdb year 2020). The library came from the immunoSEQ multiplex PCR assay. Drawn from immuneACCESS, this table holds only the in-frame rearrangements with V and J called that TCRdb kept. Clones are partly lost; checked studies trace under half to an unresolved V gene and leave the rest unexplained. This sample comprises tens of thousands of clones, 88% of them detected only once. The ten largest clones add up to 8.5% of the sample. Input material: peripheral blood. All receptors derive from a man between 60 and 75 years old with active COVID-19.

The rearrangement links TRBV27 to TRBJ2-5; TRBD2 matches 9 bases. Germline loops: CDR1 MNHEY, CDR2 SMNVEV (reference sequence). This CDR3 has 14 residues. J gave up 4 bases and V 7 bases, and 7 bases lay outside the gene matches. The CDR3 is CASKSGGRAETQYF. CDR3 in DNA: TGTGCCAGCAAATCGGGCGGGAGGGCAGAGACCCAGTACTTC.

This clone appeared a single time. The CDR3 DNA reads as TGTGCCAGCAGTGAAGGACAGGGGGCCACAGATACGCAGTATTTT. Its translation is CASSEGQGATDTQYF. This chain uses TRBV6-1 with TRBJ2-3; 10 bases are a match to TRBD1. V trimming: 1 base; J trimming: 2 bases; junction bases outside the gene matches: 0. Germline CDR1 reads MNHNS; CDR2 reads SASEGT. The CDR3 sequence is 15 residues long.

V and J are TRBV10-2 and TRBJ2-7; 9 nucleotides line up with TRBD1. Germline assignment: CDR1 WSHSY and CDR2 SAAADI. After removal of 6 bases from V and 2 bases from J, the junction contained 5 bases not matched to a gene. This CDR3 is built from 14 residues. The chain's CDR3 is CASRGTGRAYEQYF. The CDR3 DNA follows: TGCGCCAGCAGGGGGACAGGGAGGGCCTACGAGCAGTACTTC.

The chain joins TRBV15 to TRBJ2-3, with D maybe TRBD2 (5 bases). Germline CDR1 reads LNHNV; CDR2 reads YYDKDF (reference sequence). With 1 base removed from V and 3 bases from J, the gap between germline ends came to 17 bases. The CDR3 runs 17 residues. DNA for the CDR3: TGTGCCACCAGCAGAGTTCCACGGGAAGGTCTGACAGATACGCAGTATTTT. Protein: CATSRVPREGLTDTQYF. Using reference TRBV15 and TRBJ2-3 for the parts outside the CDR3, the full variable domain is DAMVIQNPRYQVTQFGKPVTLSCSQTLNHNVMYWYQQKSSQAPKLLFHYYDKDFNNEADTPDNFQSRRPNTSFCFLDIRSPGLGDTAMYLCATSRVPREGLTDTQYFGPGTRLTVL.

V and J are TRBV7-3 and TRBJ2-3; D is ambiguous. Germline V gives CDR1 SGHTA, CDR2 FQGTGA. CDR3 length: 16 amino acids. V was pared by 2 bases and J by 1 base, with 13 bases between. The CDR3 DNA follows: TGTGCCAGCAGCTTAGCGCCGAGGTCGGGCACAGATACGCAGTATTTT. Encoded protein: CASSLAPRSGTDTQYF.

The chain recombines TRBV10-2 with TRBJ2-4; TRBD2 matches 8 bases. J was trimmed by 8 bases and V by 0 bases; bases with no gene match: 6. The CDR3 consists of 15 residues. CDR1 is WSHSY, CDR2 SAAADI, per germline. CDR3 DNA sequence: TGCGCCAGCAGTGAGTCAGGGACTAGTCAAGACATTCAGTACTTC. It encodes CASSESGTSQDIQYF.